This TCR beta chain was identified in a study of tumor and adjacent non-tumor tissue in lung cancer. Remarks on this clonotype: A much larger clonotype is one base distant, so this may be a read error.

RNA was extracted from bulk tissue without any cell sorting. The normal lung tissue was taken more than 3 cm from the tumor edge. A modified ARM-PCR protocol with three rounds of nested PCR amplified TCRbeta. TCRdb independently ran MiXCR on the multiplex PCR reads; one entry per CDR3 protein. The sample includes 90,000 to 110,000 distinct CDR3 sequences, 60% to 70% of them seen just once. V was clipped by 11 bases and J by 6 bases, with 20 bases between them. Germline assignment: CDR1 MNHNS and CDR2 SASEGT. The CDR3 is 13 amino acids. Input material: distant non-tumor lung tissue. The rearrangement joins TRBV6-1 to TRBJ2-7; D is possibly TRBD2 (6 bases). The receptor was derived from a man aged 60 to 69 with non-small cell lung cancer. This chain's CDR3 is CAGMREGGSEQYF. CDR3 nucleotide sequence: TGTGCCGGCATGCGGGAAGGAGGGAGCGAGCAGTACTTC.